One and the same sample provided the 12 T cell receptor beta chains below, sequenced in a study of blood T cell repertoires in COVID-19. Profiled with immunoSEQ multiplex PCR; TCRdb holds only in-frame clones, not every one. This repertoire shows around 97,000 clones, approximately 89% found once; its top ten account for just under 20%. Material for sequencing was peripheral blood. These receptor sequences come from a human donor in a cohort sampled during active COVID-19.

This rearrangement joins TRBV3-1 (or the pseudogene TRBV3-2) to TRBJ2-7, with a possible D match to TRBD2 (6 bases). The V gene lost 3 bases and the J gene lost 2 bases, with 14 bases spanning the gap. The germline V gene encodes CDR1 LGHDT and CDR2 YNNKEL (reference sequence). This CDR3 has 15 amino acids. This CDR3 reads CASSHKGGVTYEQYF. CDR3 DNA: TGTGCCAGCAGCCATAAGGGCGGGGTCACCTACGAGCAGTACTTC.

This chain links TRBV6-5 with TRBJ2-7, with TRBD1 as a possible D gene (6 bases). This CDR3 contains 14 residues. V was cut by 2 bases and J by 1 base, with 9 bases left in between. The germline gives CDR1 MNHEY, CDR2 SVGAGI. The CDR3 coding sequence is TGTGCCAGCAGTTACGGGGGACATTCCTACGAGCAGTACTTC. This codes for CASSYGGHSYEQYF.

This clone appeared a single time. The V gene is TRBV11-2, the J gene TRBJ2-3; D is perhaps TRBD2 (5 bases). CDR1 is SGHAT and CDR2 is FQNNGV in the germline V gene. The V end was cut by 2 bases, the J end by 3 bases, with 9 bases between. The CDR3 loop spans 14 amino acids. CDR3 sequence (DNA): TGTGCCAGCAGCTTAAGTCGGGGTACAGATACGCAGTATTTT. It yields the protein CASSLSRGTDTQYF. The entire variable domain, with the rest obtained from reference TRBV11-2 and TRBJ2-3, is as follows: EAGVAQSPRYKIIEKRQSVAFWCNPISGHATLYWYQQILGQGPKLLIQFQNNGVVDDSQLPKDRFSAERLKGVDSTLKIQPAKLEDSAVYLCASSLSRGTDTQYFGPGTRLTVL.

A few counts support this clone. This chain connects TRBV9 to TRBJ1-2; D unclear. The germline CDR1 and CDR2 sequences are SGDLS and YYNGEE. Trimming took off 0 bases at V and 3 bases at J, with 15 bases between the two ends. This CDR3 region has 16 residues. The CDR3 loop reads CASSVGPNEVYYGYTF. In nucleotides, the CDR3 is TGTGCCAGCAGCGTAGGACCTAACGAGGTTTACTATGGCTACACCTTC.

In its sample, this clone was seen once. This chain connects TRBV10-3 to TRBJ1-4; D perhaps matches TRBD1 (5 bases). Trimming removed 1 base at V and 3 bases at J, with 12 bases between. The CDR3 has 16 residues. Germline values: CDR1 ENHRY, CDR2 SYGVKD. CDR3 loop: CAISEWKGSSNEKLFF. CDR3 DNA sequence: TGTGCCATCAGTGAGTGGAAGGGGTCTTCTAATGAAAAACTGTTTTTT.

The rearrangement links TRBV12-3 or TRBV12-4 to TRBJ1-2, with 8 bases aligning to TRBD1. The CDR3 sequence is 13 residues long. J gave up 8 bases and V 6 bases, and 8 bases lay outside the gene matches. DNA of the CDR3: TGTGCCAGCAGCTTTCAGGGGGCTAGGGGCTACACCTTC. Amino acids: CASSFQGARGYTF.

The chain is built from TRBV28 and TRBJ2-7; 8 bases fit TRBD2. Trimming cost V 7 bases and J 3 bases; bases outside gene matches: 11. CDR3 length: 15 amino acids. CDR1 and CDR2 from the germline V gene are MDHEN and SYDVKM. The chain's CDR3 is CASTPPGGILYEQYF. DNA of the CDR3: TGTGCCAGCACCCCGCCGGGAGGGATACTCTACGAGCAGTACTTC.

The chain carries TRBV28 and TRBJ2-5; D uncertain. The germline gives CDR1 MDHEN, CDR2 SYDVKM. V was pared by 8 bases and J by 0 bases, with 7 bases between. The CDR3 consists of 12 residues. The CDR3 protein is CASRSDQETQYF. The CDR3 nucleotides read TGTGCCAGCCGCTCGGACCAAGAGACCCAGTACTTC.

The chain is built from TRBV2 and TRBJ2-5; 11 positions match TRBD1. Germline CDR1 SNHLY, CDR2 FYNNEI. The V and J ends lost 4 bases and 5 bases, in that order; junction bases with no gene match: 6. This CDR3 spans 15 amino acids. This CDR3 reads CASSGGQGGGETQYF. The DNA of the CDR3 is TGTGCCAGCAGTGGGGGACAGGGGGGAGGGGAGACCCAGTACTTC.

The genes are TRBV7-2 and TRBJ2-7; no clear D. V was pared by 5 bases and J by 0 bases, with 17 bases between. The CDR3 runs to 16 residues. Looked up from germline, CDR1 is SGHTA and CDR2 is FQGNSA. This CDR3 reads CASSQRAGRSSYEQYF. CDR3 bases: TGTGCCAGCAGCCAGCGCGCCGGCCGGAGCTCCTACGAGCAGTACTTC.

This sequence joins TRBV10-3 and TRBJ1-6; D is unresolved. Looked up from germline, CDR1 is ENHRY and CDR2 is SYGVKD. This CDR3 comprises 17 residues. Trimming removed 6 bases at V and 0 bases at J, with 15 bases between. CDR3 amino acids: CAIRDSDTSSYNSPLHF. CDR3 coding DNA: TGTGCCATCAGGGACTCCGACACGAGCTCCTATAATTCACCCCTCCACTTT.

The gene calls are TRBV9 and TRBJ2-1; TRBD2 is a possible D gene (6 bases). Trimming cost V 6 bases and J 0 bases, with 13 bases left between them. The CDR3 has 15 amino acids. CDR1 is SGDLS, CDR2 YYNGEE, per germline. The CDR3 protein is CASKASDYSYNEQFF. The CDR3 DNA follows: TGTGCCAGCAAGGCTAGCGACTACTCCTACAATGAGCAGTTCTTC.